This record looks at one T cell receptor (beta chain) sequence and its context. Its matching antigen is unknown. Repertoires were generated with immunoSEQ multiplex PCR, while TCRdb's copy carries only in-frame clones and drops some. The data hold under 150,000 clones, with more than 85% observed a single time. These data originate in a study of T cell responses to AZD1222 COVID-19 vaccine. General study results and limits: In a largely white British group with more females than males, clonal diversity was possibly underestimated.

This CDR3 has 16 residues. Trimming pared 0 bases from V and 0 bases from J, leaving 12 bases between. CDR1 LNHNV and CDR2 YYDKDF come from the germline V gene (reference sequence). The receptor was isolated from an adult in good health. The J gene is TRBJ2-7, the V gene TRBV15; tentatively, D is TRBD1 or TRBD2 (5 bases each). Material: peripheral blood, obtained on day 0 of AZD1222 vaccination. CDR3 nucleotide sequence: TGTGCCACCAGCAGAGATGGTGGGGGAATCTCCTACGAGCAGTACTTC. Its protein product is CATSRDGGGISYEQYF.